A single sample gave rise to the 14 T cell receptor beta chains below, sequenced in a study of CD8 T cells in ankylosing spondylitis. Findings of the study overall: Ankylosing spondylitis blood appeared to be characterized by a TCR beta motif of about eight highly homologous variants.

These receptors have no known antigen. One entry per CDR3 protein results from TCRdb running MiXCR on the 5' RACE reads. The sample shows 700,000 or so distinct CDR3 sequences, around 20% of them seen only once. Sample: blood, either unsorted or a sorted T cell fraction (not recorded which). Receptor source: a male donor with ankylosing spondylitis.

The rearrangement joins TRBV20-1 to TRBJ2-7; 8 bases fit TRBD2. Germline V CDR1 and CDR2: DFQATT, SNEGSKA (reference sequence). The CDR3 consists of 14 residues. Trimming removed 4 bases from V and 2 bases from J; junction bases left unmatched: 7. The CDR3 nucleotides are TGCAGTGCTACTTTCCCTAGCGGGCCCTACGAGCAGTACTTC. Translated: CSATFPSGPYEQYF.

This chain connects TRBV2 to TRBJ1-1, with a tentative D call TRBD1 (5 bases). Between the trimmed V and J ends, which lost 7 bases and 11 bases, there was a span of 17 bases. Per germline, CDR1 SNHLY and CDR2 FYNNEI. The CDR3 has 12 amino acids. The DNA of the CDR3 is TGTGCCAGCACCGAAAGGGACGAGGGGGCTTTCTTT. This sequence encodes CASTERDEGAFF.

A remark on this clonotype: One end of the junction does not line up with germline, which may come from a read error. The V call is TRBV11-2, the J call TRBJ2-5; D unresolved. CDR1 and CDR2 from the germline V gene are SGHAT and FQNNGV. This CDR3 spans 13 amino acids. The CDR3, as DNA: TGTGCCAGCAGCTCCCGACTCCAAGAGACCCTGTACTTC. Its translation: CASSSRLQETLYF.

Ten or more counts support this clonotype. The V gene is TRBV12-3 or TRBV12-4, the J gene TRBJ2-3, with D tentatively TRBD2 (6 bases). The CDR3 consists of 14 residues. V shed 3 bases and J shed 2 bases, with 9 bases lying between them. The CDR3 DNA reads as TGTGCCAGCAGTTTCGGAGGGAACACAGATACGCAGTATTTT. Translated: CASSFGGNTDTQYF.

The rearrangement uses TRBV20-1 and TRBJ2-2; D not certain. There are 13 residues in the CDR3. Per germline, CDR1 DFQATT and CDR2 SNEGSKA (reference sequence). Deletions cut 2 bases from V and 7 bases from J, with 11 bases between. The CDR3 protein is CSARKGKYGELFF. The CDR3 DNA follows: TGCAGTGCTAGAAAGGGAAAGTACGGGGAGCTGTTTTTT.

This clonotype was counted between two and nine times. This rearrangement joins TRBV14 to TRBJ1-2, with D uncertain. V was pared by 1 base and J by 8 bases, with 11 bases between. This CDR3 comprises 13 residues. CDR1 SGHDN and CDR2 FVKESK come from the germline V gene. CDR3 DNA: TGTGCCAGCAGCCAAGTCGGGGAGATCGGCTACACCTTC. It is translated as CASSQVGEIGYTF.

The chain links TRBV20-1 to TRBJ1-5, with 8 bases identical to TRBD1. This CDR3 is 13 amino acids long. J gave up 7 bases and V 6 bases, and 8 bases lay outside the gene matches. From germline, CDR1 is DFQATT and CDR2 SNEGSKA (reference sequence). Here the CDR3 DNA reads TGCAGTGCCCGGACAGGGACAGGACAGCCCCAGCATTTT. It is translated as CSARTGTGQPQHF.

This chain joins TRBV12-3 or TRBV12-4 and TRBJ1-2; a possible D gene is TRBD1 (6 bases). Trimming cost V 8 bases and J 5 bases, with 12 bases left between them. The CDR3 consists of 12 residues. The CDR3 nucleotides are TGTGCCAGCTCCGGGACACCATATGGCTACACCTTC. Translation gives CASSGTPYGYTF.

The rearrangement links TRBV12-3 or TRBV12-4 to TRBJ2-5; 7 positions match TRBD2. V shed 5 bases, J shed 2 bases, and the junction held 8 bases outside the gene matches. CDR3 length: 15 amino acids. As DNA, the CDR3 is TGTGCCAGCAGTAGGGCGGGAGCCCCACAAGAGACCCAGTACTTC. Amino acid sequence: CASSRAGAPQETQYF.

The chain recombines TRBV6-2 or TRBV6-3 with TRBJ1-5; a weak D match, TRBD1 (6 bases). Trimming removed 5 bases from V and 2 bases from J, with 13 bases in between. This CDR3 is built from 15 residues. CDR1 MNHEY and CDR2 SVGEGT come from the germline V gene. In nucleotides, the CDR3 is TGTGCCAGCAGTCGAAACAGGGAGGGCAATCAGCCCCAGCATTTT. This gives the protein CASSRNREGNQPQHF.

The CDR3 sequence: CASSPVAGADQPQHF. CDR3 nucleotides: TGCGCCAGCAGCCCAGTGGCGGGGGCGGATCAGCCCCAGCATTTT. The chain combines TRBV4-3 with TRBJ1-5; tentatively, D is TRBD1 (6 bases). CDR3 size: 15 residues. V was trimmed by 4 bases and J by 5 bases, leaving 15 bases between them. Germline V gives CDR1 LGHNA, CDR2 YSLEER.

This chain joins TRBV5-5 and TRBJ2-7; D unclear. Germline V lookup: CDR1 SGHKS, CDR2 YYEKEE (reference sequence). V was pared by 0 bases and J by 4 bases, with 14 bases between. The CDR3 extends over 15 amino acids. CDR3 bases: TGTGCCAGCAGCTTGGCTTCCGTTAGTCGGTACGAGCAGTACTTC. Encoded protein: CASSLASVSRYEQYF.

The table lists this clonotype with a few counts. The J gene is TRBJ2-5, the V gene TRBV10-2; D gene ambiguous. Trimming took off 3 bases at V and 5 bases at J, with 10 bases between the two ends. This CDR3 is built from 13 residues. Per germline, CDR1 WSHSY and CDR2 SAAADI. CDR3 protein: CASSEYPAETQYF. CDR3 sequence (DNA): TGCGCCAGCAGTGAATATCCCGCGGAGACCCAGTACTTC.

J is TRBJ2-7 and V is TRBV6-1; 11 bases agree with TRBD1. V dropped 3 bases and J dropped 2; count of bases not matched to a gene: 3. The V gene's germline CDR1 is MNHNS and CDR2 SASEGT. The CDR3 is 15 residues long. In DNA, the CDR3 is TGTGCCAGCAGTGAGGGGACAGGGGGTGCCTACGAGCAGTACTTC. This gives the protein CASSEGTGGAYEQYF.